This entry features one T cell receptor (beta chain) sequence. The target antigen is unknown. TCRdb keeps only in-frame clones here, not all; method: immunoSEQ multiplex PCR. The sample holds approximately 230,000 clones, roughly 87% seen once. The data originate from a study of cytomegalovirus exposure and HLA in healthy donors. The donors were part of the validation cohort, which consisted of approximately 110 subjects and was separate from the first cohort of 666 subjects. Findings and limits, study-wide: Confirmation was obtained in vitro that a few CMV-associated chains are specific for CMV antigens. Most TCR sequences proved rare, with some public TCRs found in many donors. A classifier reportedly called cytomegalovirus status with high sensitivity and specificity.

The specimen was PBMCs. This clonotype was obtained from a man between 18 and 35 years old in good health and CMV-seropositive.

CDR3 sequence reads: CASSRTSGQETQYF. Here the CDR3 DNA reads TGCGCCAGCAGCCGGACTAGCGGCCAAGAGACCCAGTACTTC. The V and J genes are TRBV4-1 and TRBJ2-5, with 10 bases aligning to TRBD2. Losses at the gene ends were 4 bases for V and 1 base for J; bases not matched to a gene: 0. The CDR3 totals 14 residues. The germline CDR1 and CDR2 sequences are MGHRA and YSYEKL.